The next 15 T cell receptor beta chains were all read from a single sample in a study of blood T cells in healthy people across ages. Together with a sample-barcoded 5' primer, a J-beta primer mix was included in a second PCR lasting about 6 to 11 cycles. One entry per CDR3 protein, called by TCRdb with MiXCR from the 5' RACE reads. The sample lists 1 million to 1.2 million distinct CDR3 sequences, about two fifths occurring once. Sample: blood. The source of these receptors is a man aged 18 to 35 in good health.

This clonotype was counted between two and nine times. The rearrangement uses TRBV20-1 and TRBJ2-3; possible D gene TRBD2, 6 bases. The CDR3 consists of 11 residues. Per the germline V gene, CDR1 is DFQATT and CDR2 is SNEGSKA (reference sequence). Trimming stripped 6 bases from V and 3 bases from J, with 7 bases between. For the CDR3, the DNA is TGCAGTGCCGGGAGAACAGATACGCAGTATTTT. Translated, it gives CSAGRTDTQYF.

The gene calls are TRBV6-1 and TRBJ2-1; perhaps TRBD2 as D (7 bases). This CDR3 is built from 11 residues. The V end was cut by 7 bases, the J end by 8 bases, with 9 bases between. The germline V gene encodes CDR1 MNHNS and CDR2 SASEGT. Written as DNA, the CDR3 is TGTGCCAGCATAGGGGGGGATGAGCAGTTCTTC. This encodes CASIGGDEQFF.

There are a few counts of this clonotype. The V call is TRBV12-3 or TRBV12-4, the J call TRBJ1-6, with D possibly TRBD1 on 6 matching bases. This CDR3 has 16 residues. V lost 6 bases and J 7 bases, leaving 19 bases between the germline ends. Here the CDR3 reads CASSPNTGGLNSPLHF. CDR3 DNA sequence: TGTGCCAGCAGCCCCAACACCGGGGGGCTGAATTCACCCCTCCACTTT.

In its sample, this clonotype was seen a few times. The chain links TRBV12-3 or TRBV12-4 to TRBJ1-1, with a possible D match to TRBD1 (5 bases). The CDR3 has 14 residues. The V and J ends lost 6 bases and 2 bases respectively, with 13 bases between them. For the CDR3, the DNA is TGTGCCAGCAGCATAAGTGACAGTAACACTGAAGCTTTCTTT. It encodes CASSISDSNTEAFF.

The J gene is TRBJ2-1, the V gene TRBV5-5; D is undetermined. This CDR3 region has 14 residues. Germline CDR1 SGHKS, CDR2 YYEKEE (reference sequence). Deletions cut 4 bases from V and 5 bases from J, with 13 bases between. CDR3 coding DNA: TGTGCCAGCAGCGTCCAGGTCGCCGACAATGAGCAGTTCTTC. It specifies CASSVQVADNEQFF.

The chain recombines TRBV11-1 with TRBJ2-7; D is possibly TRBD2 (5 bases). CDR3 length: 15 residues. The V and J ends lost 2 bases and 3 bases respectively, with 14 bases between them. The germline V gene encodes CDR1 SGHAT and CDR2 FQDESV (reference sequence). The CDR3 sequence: CASSLNSGARYEQYF. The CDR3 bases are TGTGCCAGCAGCTTAAACAGCGGAGCCCGCTACGAGCAGTACTTC.

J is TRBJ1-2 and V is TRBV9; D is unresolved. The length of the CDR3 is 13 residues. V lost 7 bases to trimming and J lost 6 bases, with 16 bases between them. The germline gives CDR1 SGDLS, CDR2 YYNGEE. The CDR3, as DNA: TGTGCCAGCGGATGGTCCCAGCGGAATGGCTACACCTTC. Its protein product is CASGWSQRNGYTF.

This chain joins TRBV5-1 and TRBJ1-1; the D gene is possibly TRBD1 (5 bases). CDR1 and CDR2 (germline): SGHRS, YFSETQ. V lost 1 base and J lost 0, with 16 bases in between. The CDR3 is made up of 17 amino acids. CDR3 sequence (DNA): TGCGCCAGCAGCTTGAGAGAACCGGGGACGATGAACACTGAAGCTTTCTTT. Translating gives CASSLREPGTMNTEAFF.

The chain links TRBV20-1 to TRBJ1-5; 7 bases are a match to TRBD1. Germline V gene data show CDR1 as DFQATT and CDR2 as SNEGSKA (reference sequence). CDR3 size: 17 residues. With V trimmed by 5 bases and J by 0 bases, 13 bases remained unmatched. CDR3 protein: CSAQPRQGDYSNQPQHF. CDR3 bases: TGCAGTGCTCAACCTCGCCAGGGGGACTATAGCAATCAGCCCCAGCATTTT.

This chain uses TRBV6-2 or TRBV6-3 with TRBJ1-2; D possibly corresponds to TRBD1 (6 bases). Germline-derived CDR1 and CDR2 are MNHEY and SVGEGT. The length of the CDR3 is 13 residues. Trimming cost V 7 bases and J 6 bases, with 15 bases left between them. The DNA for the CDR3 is TGTGCCAGCAACCAAGGACAGCAGAATGGCTACACCTTC. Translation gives CASNQGQQNGYTF.

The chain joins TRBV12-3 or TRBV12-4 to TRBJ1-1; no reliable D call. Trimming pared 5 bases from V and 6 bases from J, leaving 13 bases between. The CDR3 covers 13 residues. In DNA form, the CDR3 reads TGTGCCAGCAGTGTGAGGGCGCGGGCTGAAGCTTTCTTT. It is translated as CASSVRARAEAFF.

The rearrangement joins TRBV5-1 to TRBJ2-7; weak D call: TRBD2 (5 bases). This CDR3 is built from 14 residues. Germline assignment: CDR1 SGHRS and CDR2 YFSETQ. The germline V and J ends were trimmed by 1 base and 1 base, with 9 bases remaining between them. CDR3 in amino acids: CASSLFTGSYEQYF. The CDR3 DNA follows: TGCGCCAGCAGCTTGTTCACGGGGTCCTACGAGCAGTACTTC. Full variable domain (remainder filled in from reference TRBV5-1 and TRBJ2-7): KAGVTQTPRYLIKTRGQQVTLSCSPISGHRSVSWYQQTPGQGLQFLFEYFSETQRNKGNFPGRFSGRQFSNSRSEMNVSTLELGDSALYLCASSLFTGSYEQYFGPGTRLTVT.

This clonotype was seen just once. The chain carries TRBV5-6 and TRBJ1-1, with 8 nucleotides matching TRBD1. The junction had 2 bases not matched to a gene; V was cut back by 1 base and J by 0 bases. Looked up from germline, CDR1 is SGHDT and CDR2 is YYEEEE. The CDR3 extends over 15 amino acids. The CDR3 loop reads CASSLNRGMNTEAFF. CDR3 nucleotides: TGTGCCAGCAGCTTGAACAGGGGGATGAACACTGAAGCTTTCTTT.

Here the CDR3 DNA reads TGTGCCAGCAGCCAAGTACAGAGGAACACTGAAGCTTTCTTT. Protein product: CASSQVQRNTEAFF. The chain links TRBV14 to TRBJ1-1, with D hard to call. Trimming took 1 base from V and 1 from J, leaving 7 bases between them. The CDR3 is 14 residues long. Germline-derived CDR1 and CDR2 are SGHDN and FVKESK.

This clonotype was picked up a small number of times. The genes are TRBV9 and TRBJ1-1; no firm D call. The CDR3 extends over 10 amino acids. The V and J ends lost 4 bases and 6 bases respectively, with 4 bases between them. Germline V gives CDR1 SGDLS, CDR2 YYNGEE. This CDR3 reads CASSPSEAFF. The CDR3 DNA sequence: TGTGCCAGCAGCCCTTCTGAAGCTTTCTTT.